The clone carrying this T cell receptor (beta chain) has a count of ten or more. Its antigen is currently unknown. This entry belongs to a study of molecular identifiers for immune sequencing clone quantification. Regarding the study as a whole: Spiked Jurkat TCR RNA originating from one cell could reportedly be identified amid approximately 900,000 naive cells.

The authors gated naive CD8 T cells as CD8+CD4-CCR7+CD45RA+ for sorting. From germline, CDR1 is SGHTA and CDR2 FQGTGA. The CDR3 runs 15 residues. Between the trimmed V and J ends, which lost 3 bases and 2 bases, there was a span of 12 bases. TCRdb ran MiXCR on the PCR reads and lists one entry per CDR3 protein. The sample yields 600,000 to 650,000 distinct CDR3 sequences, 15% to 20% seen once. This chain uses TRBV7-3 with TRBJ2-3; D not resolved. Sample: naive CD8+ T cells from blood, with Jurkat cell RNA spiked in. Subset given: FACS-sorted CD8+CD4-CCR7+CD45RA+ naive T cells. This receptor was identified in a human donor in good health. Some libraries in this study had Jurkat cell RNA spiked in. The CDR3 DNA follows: TGTGCCAGCAGCTTGGGCCTGGAGATCACAGATACGCAGTATTTT. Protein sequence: CASSLGLEITDTQYF.